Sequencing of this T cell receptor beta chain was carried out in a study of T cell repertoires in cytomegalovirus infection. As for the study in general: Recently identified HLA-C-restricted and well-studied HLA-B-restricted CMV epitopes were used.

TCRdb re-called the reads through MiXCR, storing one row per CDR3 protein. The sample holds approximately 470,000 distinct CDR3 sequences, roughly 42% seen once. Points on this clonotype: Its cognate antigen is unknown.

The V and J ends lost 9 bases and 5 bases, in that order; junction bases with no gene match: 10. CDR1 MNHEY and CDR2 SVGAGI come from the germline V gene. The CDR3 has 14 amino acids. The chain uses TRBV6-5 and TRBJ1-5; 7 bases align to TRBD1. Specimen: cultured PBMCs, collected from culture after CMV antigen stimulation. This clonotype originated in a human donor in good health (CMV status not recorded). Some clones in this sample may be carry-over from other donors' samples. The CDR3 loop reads CASLNRGSYQPQHF. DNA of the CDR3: TGTGCCAGTTTGAACAGGGGATCATATCAGCCCCAGCATTTT.